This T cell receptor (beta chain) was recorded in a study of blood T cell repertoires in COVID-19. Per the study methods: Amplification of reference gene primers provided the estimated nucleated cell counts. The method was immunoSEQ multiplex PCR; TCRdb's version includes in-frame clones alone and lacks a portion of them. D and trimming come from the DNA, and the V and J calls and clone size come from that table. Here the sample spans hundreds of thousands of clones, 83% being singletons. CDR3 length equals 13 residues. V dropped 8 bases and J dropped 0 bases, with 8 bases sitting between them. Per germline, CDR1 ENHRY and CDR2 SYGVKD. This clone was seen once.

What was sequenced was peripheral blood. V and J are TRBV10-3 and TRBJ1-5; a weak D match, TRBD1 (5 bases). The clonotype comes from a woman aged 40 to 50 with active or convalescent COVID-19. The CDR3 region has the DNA TGTGCCATCGGACACTCTAGCAATCAGCCCCAGCATTTT. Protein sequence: CAIGHSSNQPQHF.